These 15 T cell receptor beta chains were all obtained from the same sample, sequenced in a study of CD8+ T cells in alopecia areata. The treatment is: oral pan-JAK inhibitor, 5-10 mg twice daily. Following RNA extraction, reverse transcription yielded cDNA that acted as the sequencing template. Profiling relied on immunoSEQ multiplex PCR, and the TCRdb table lists in-frame clones only, not all of them. The repertoire holds 200,000 to 250,000 clones, with 35% to 40% as singletons. The sample was CD4+ T cells sorted from blood, taken at week 34, from a patient treated with tofacitinib. The receptors stem from a human donor with alopecia areata.

This clone was observed a handful of times. J is TRBJ2-3 and V is TRBV11-2; D unresolved. Germline V CDR1 and CDR2: SGHAT, FQNNGV. The CDR3 covers 13 residues. Trimming took 3 bases from V and 5 from J, leaving 9 bases between them. Written as DNA, the CDR3 is TGTGCCAGCAGCTTCTCGGCCCTAGATACGCAGTATTTT. It codes for CASSFSALDTQYF.

CDR3 protein: CASSQDGGRSNQPQHF. The CDR3 DNA sequence: TGTGCCAGCAGCCAAGATGGGGGGCGCAGCAATCAGCCCCAGCATTTT. The V gene is TRBV4-2, the J gene TRBJ1-5; TRBD1 is a possible D gene (6 bases). The CDR3 is 16 amino acids. The V end lost 0 bases, the J end lost 1 base, and 10 bases lay between the germline ends. CDR1 is LGHNA and CDR2 is YNFKEQ in the germline V gene.

The chain links TRBV15 to TRBJ2-5, with TRBD1 as a possible D gene (5 bases). V lost 0 bases, J lost 4 bases, and 12 bases lay in between. Germline V CDR1 and CDR2: LNHNV, YYDKDF (reference sequence). The CDR3 consists of 15 residues. The CDR3 bases are TGTGCCACCAGCAGAGATCAAGGCAGGGTAGAGACCCAGTACTTC. This sequence encodes CATSRDQGRVETQYF.

This clone was seen only a few times. This rearrangement joins TRBV7-2 to TRBJ1-1; 7 nucleotides line up with TRBD1. The J segment lost 3 bases and the V segment lost 5 bases, leaving 3 bases of the junction unmatched. This CDR3 is 13 amino acids long. From germline, CDR1 is SGHTA and CDR2 FQGNSA. CDR3 loop: CASSPDRDTEAFF. The CDR3, as DNA: TGTGCCAGCAGCCCAGACAGGGACACTGAAGCTTTCTTT.

The rearrangement uses TRBV30 and TRBJ1-6; D is perhaps TRBD1 (5 bases). The CDR3 spans 17 residues. Between the trimmed V and J ends, which lost 0 bases and 7 bases, there was a span of 19 bases. The germline V gene encodes CDR1 GTSNPN and CDR2 SVGIG (reference sequence). The CDR3: CAWSVPGAGGRNSPLHF. As DNA, the CDR3 is TGTGCCTGGAGTGTACCCGGGGCAGGTGGAAGAAATTCACCCCTCCACTTT. Full variable domain (missing parts from reference TRBV30 and TRBJ1-6): SQTIHQWPATLVQPVGSPLSLECTVEGTSNPNLYWYRQAAGRGLQLLFYSVGIGQISSEVPQNLSASRPQDRQFILSSKKLLLSDSGFYLCAWSVPGAGGRNSPLHFGNGTRLTVT.

This chain joins TRBV9 and TRBJ2-7; D is unclear. V gave up 3 bases and J gave up 6 bases, with 13 bases separating them. Germline V lookup: CDR1 SGDLS, CDR2 YYNGEE. The CDR3 is made up of 13 amino acids. The CDR3 protein is CASSAVQTGEQYF. In nucleotides, the CDR3 is TGTGCCAGCAGCGCCGTGCAGACGGGCGAGCAGTACTTC.

The rearrangement uses TRBV4-1 and TRBJ1-2, with 9 bases that match TRBD1. Germline values: CDR1 MGHRA, CDR2 YSYEKL. With 0 bases clipped from V and 4 bases from J, the junction kept 9 bases outside the gene matches. The CDR3 contains 17 residues. The CDR3 spells CASSQDKGQGISYGYTF. The CDR3 DNA sequence: TGCGCCAGCAGCCAAGATAAGGGACAGGGAATATCCTATGGCTACACCTTC.

Worth noting for this clone: The same CDR3 arises from other DNA sequences in this sample as well. The V call is TRBV30, the J call TRBJ2-3; D gene ambiguous. V was trimmed by 0 bases and J by 6 bases, leaving 4 bases between them. The CDR3 is 11 amino acids. CDR1 and CDR2 from the germline V gene are GTSNPN and SVGIG (reference sequence). CDR3 DNA sequence: TGTGCCTGGAGTGTAGGTGATACGCAGTATTTT. It encodes CAWSVGDTQYF.

The genes are TRBV13 and TRBJ2-2; 12 positions match TRBD1. CDR1 PRHDT and CDR2 FYEKMQ come from the germline V gene (reference sequence). Trimming removed 6 bases from V and 3 bases from J; junction bases left unmatched: 2. This CDR3 spans 15 amino acids. The CDR3 DNA follows: TGTGCCAGCAGTGGGACAGGGGGCGACACCGGGGAGCTGTTTTTT. This translates into CASSGTGGDTGELFF.

This chain connects TRBV30 to TRBJ2-7, with TRBD1 as a possible D gene (7 bases). This CDR3 contains 13 residues. V was trimmed by 5 bases and J by 2 bases, leaving 13 bases between them. CDR1 and CDR2 (germline): GTSNPN, SVGIG (reference sequence). The CDR3 nucleotides are TGTGCCTGGTCGCGGGACAGTCCCTACGAGCAGTACTTC. Protein product: CAWSRDSPYEQYF.

This clone occurred a few times. The chain is built from TRBV10-3 and TRBJ1-1; TRBD1 might be the D (5 bases). This CDR3 has 13 residues. Trimming cost V 8 bases and J 2 bases, with 12 bases left between them. CDR1 is ENHRY and CDR2 is SYGVKD in the germline V gene. Here the CDR3 DNA reads TGTGCCATCCACGGGGCTGTAAACACTGAAGCTTTCTTT. Protein sequence: CAIHGAVNTEAFF.

In regard to this clone: A junction boundary mismatches the germline segment, possibly from a read error. The chain couples TRBV15 to TRBJ2-1, with 9 nucleotides matching TRBD2. This CDR3 spans 17 amino acids. The germline V gene encodes CDR1 LNHNV and CDR2 YYDKDF (reference sequence). Written as DNA, the CDR3 is TGTGCCACCAGCAGAGAAAGACTAGCGGCATCCTACAATGGGCAGTTCTTC. Amino acids: CATSRERLAASYNGQFF.

The chain carries TRBV30 and TRBJ2-1, with TRBD2 matching 8 bases. This CDR3 region has 14 residues. CDR1 and CDR2 from the germline V gene are GTSNPN and SVGIG (reference sequence). V lost 3 bases, J lost 7 bases, and 8 bases stayed unmatched. Here the CDR3 DNA reads TGTGCCTGGAGGAAAAGCGGGAGTGGTAATGAGCAGTTCTTC. This sequence encodes CAWRKSGSGNEQFF. The full variable domain, its missing parts supplied by reference TRBV30 and TRBJ2-1, is SQTIHQWPATLVQPVGSPLSLECTVEGTSNPNLYWYRQAAGRGLQLLFYSVGIGQISSEVPQNLSASRPQDRQFILSSKKLLLSDSGFYLCAWRKSGSGNEQFFGPGTRLTVL.

The rearrangement links TRBV2 to TRBJ1-6, with TRBD1 matching over 9 bases. This CDR3 contains 15 residues. The V gene's germline CDR1 is SNHLY and CDR2 FYNNEI. With V trimmed by 1 base and J by 11 bases, 6 bases remained unmatched. CDR3 sequence (DNA): TGTGCCAGCAGTGAAGGAGGACAGGGGATTACACCCCTCCACTTT. Protein: CASSEGGQGITPLHF.

This chain joins TRBV6-5 and TRBJ1-6, with a tentative D call TRBD1 (6 bases). Looked up from germline, CDR1 is MNHEY and CDR2 is SVGAGI. Trimming removed 6 bases from V and 8 bases from J, with 17 bases in between. The CDR3 runs to 15 residues. The CDR3 nucleotides read TGTGCCAGCAGGGCGCCGGGACAAAAATATTCACCCCTCCACTTT. It encodes CASRAPGQKYSPLHF.